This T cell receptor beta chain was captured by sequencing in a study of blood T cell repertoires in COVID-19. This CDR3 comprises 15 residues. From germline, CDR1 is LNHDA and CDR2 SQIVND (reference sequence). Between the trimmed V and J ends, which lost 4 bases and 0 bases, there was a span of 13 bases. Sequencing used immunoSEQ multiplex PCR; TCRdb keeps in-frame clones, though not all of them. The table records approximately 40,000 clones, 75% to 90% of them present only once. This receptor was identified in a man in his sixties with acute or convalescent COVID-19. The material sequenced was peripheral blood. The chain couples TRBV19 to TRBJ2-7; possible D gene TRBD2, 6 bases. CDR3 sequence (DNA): TGTGCCAGTAGTAAAAAAGACGGGGGCTCCTACGAGCAGTACTTC. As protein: CASSKKDGGSYEQYF.